This section outlines one T cell receptor beta chain sequence together with its context. What it recognizes is unknown. This record comes from a study of graft-versus-host responses after intestinal transplantation. Study-wide findings and caveats: GvH clones turned up in recipient marrow; some had shown up first in ileum or blood. The study associated peak circulating GvH clone levels with early post-transplant HvG declines.

TCRdb's table, derived via immunoSEQ multiplex PCR, lists solely in-frame clones and lacks some. This table has 80,000 to 100,000 clones, roughly four fifths appearing once. This clonotype was obtained from a human donor who received an intestinal transplant. The material was unstimulated CD8+ T cells sorted from spleen or lymph node cells, obtained before intestinal transplant.

CDR3: CASSQDSGVGTYEQYF. For the CDR3, the DNA is TGCGCCAGCAGCCAAGATTCGGGGGTAGGCACCTACGAGCAGTACTTC. The chain carries TRBV4-1 and TRBJ2-7, with D possibly TRBD2 on 6 matching bases. From germline, CDR1 is MGHRA and CDR2 YSYEKL. Deletions cut 0 bases from V and 2 bases from J, with 14 bases between. The CDR3 runs 16 residues.